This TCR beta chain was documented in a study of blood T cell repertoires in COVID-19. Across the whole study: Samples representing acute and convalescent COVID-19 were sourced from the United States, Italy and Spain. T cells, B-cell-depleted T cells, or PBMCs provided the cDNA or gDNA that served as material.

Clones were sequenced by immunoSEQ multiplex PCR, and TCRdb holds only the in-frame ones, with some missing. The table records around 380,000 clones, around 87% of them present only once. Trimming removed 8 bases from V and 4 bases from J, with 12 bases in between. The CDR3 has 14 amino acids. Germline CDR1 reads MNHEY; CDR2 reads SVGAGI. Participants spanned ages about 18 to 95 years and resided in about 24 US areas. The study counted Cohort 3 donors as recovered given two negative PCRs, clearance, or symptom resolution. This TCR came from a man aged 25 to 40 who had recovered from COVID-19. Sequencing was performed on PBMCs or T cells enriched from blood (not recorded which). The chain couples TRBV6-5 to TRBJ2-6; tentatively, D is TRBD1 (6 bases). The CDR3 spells CASLQGIGANVLTF. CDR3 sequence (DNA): TGTGCCAGCCTCCAGGGGATCGGGGCCAACGTCCTGACTTTC.